What follows are 27 T cell receptor beta chains derived from one specimen sequenced in a study of high-grade serous ovarian cancer treatment subgroups. The repertoire was sequenced with immunoSEQ multiplex PCR; TCRdb's copy has only in-frame clones and lacks some. Of approximately 10,000 clones listed, approximately 75% are singletons. Tumor samples were taken before definitive surgery or chemotherapy. Sequenced input: tumor tissue. These receptors came from a human donor with high-grade serous ovarian cancer.

The rearrangement uses TRBV4-1 and TRBJ1-2; D might be TRBD1 (5 bases). Germline CDR1 is MGHRA and CDR2 is YSYEKL. Deletions cut 0 bases from V and 7 bases from J, with 12 bases between. CDR3 length equals 14 residues. The CDR3, as DNA: TGCGCCAGCAGCCAAGATTCAGGGTCTATTGGCTACACCTTC. Protein sequence: CASSQDSGSIGYTF.

This clone was seen a few times. The chain employs TRBV5-1 and TRBJ2-3; TRBD2 aligns across 11 bases. Germline CDR1 reads SGHRS; CDR2 reads YFSETQ. The CDR3 runs to 18 residues. Germline trimming cut 5 bases from V and 3 bases from J; bases unmatched to any gene: 14. CDR3: CASSFVSGRAKGTDTQYF. The CDR3, as DNA: TGCGCCAGCAGTTTTGTTAGCGGGAGGGCCAAGGGGACAGATACGCAGTATTTT.

CDR3 in amino acids: CASSQEITGVTQETQYF. In DNA, the CDR3 is TGCGCCAGCAGCCAAGAAATCACAGGGGTAACCCAAGAGACCCAGTACTTC. The genes are TRBV4-1 and TRBJ2-5, with 7 bases aligning to TRBD1. The trim removed 0 bases at V and 1 base at J, leaving 8 bases unmatched. Per the germline V gene, CDR1 is MGHRA and CDR2 is YSYEKL. This CDR3 has 17 amino acids.

Concerning this clone itself: A read error may account for a junction end that differs from germline. V gene TRBV14 combines with J gene TRBJ1-2; D ambiguous. Germline V gene lookup returns CDR1 SGHDN and CDR2 FVKESK. There are 15 residues in the CDR3. CDR3 residues: CTSSQGHGANYGYTF. CDR3 nucleotide sequence: TGTACCAGCAGCCAAGGGCACGGAGCTAACTATGGCTACACCTTC.

The chain couples TRBV11-3 to TRBJ2-2, with TRBD2 matching 10 bases. The germline gives CDR1 SGHNT, CDR2 YENEEA. This CDR3 region has 15 residues. V trimming: 5 bases; J trimming: 3 bases; junction bases outside the gene matches: 3. CDR3: CASSASGRDTGELFF. The CDR3 nucleotides read TGTGCCAGCAGCGCTAGCGGGAGAGACACCGGGGAGCTGTTTTTT.

The V and J genes are TRBV2 and TRBJ1-1; 7 nucleotides match TRBD1. Germline trimming cut 4 bases from V and 3 bases from J; bases unmatched to any gene: 8. The germline CDR1 and CDR2 sequences are SNHLY and FYNNEI. This CDR3 has 15 amino acids. Here the CDR3 reads CASSGTGTAYTEAFF. The CDR3 nucleotides are TGTGCCAGCAGTGGAACCGGGACAGCATACACTGAAGCTTTCTTT.

CDR3: CASSLEAVIQETQYF. In nucleotides, the CDR3 is TGTGCCAGCAGCTTGGAAGCGGTCATACAAGAGACCCAGTACTTC. The gene calls are TRBV5-4 and TRBJ2-5; TRBD2 is a possible D gene (5 bases). Trimming pared 0 bases from V and 2 bases from J, leaving 11 bases between. The V gene's germline CDR1 is SGHNT and CDR2 YYREEE (reference sequence). The CDR3 runs 15 residues.

The genes are TRBV19 and TRBJ2-1; 9 bases agree with TRBD1. This CDR3 contains 16 residues. The germline CDR1 and CDR2 sequences are LNHDA and SQIVND (reference sequence). Unmatched junction bases numbered 12, after V lost 5 bases and J lost 7 bases. CDR3 sequence: CASSSAGQGVKNEQFF. DNA for the CDR3: TGTGCCAGTAGTTCAGCGGGACAGGGTGTAAAGAATGAGCAGTTCTTC.

The V gene is TRBV7-9, the J gene TRBJ2-1; 11 nucleotides agree with TRBD1. Germline CDR1 and CDR2: SEHNR and FQNEAQ (reference sequence). The CDR3 is 17 amino acids. J gave up 4 bases and V 5 bases, and 10 bases lay outside the gene matches. In DNA form, the CDR3 reads TGTGCCAGCAGCCCTATGAGGGGACAGGGGGTGTACAATGAGCAGTTCTTC. Residues: CASSPMRGQGVYNEQFF.

V and J are TRBV11-3 and TRBJ2-1; a possible D gene is TRBD2 (6 bases). V was shortened by 1 base and J by 7 bases, with 14 bases between the two germline ends. Germline assignment: CDR1 SGHNT and CDR2 YENEEA. The CDR3 sequence is 15 residues long. DNA of the CDR3: TGTGCCAGCAGCTTAGCGGGAGTTTTCGGGAATGAGCAGTTCTTC. Amino acid sequence: CASSLAGVFGNEQFF.

V usage is TRBV18 and J usage is TRBJ1-5; no clear D gene. V was clipped by 3 bases and J by 4 bases, with 13 bases between them. Germline CDR1 and CDR2: KGHSH and LQKENI. The CDR3 runs 15 residues. The CDR3 DNA follows: TGTGCCAGCTCACCCCCTGACTGGACGAATCAGCCCCAGCATTTT. This gives the protein CASSPPDWTNQPQHF.

This chain connects TRBV19 to TRBJ1-5; no reliable D call. CDR3 length equals 14 residues. Trimming took 8 bases from V and 5 from J, leaving 16 bases between them. The germline V gene has CDR1 LNHDA and CDR2 SQIVND (reference sequence). The CDR3 loop reads CASSDRGFDQPQHF. The DNA for the CDR3 is TGTGCCAGTTCGGATCGAGGTTTTGATCAGCCCCAGCATTTT.

Within the sample, this clone is medium-sized. V and J are TRBV6-1 and TRBJ1-5, with D hard to call. CDR1 MNHNS and CDR2 SASEGT come from the germline V gene. This CDR3 has 12 amino acids. The V end was cut by 6 bases, the J end by 6 bases, with 9 bases between. The CDR3 nucleotides are TGTGCCAGCAGCAAGGGTACTCAGCCCCAGCATTTT. Encoded protein: CASSKGTQPQHF.

On this clone itself: One junction end does not reproduce the germline sequence, and a read error may be involved. J is TRBJ2-7 and V is TRBV5-4, with D tentatively TRBD2 (6 bases). Germline V gene sequence: CDR1 SGHNT, CDR2 YYREEE (reference sequence). There are 17 residues in the CDR3. The CDR3 reads CASSQEVRGVSSYEQYF. CDR3 bases: TGCGCCAGCAGCCAAGAGGTCCGCGGGGTGAGCTCCTACGAGCAGTACTTC.

The chain has TRBV10-1 and TRBJ2-1, with 12 positions matching TRBD2. From germline, CDR1 is WNHNN and CDR2 SYGVQD (reference sequence). V shed 5 bases, J shed 7 bases, and the junction held 3 bases outside the gene matches. The CDR3 loop spans 14 amino acids. CDR3: CASSPSGRGNEQFF. CDR3 nucleotide sequence: TGCGCCAGCAGTCCTAGCGGGAGGGGGAATGAGCAGTTCTTC.

This clone was counted a few times. The gene calls are TRBV28 and TRBJ1-5; D is unclear. CDR3 length equals 16 residues. Germline V gives CDR1 MDHEN, CDR2 SYDVKM. V was clipped by 3 bases and J by 0 bases, with 12 bases between them. For the CDR3, the DNA is TGTGCCAGCAGTTTCGGGCGGATTAATAGCAATCAGCCCCAGCATTTT. Translating gives CASSFGRINSNQPQHF.

The chain joins TRBV9 to TRBJ2-1; possibly TRBD2 for D (5 bases). The germline V and J ends were trimmed by 0 bases and 12 bases, with 13 bases remaining between them. This CDR3 comprises 13 residues. CDR1 SGDLS and CDR2 YYNGEE come from the germline V gene. CDR3 loop: CASSVGETGWQFF. As DNA, the CDR3 is TGTGCCAGCAGCGTAGGGGAGACGGGATGGCAGTTCTTC.

The genes are TRBV28 and TRBJ2-7, with D hard to call. Trimming stripped 6 bases from V and 0 bases from J, with 15 bases between. This CDR3 is 15 amino acids long. Germline V gene lookup returns CDR1 MDHEN and CDR2 SYDVKM. CDR3 coding DNA: TGTGCCAGCAGCCTAGGGTTGTCCCCCTCCTACGAGCAGTACTTC. Protein sequence: CASSLGLSPSYEQYF.

This clone was observed a single time. The chain's CDR3 is CASSLTSGTDTQYF. CDR3 DNA sequence: TGTGCCAGCTCACTGACTAGCGGGACAGATACGCAGTATTTT. This chain uses TRBV18 with TRBJ2-3; TRBD2 matches 10 bases. Unmatched junction bases numbered 1, after V lost 4 bases and J lost 3 bases. CDR3 length: 14 amino acids. Germline-derived CDR1 and CDR2 are KGHSH and LQKENI.

This clone was picked up a small number of times. The V gene is TRBV28, the J gene TRBJ1-1; D remains unclear. CDR1 is MDHEN and CDR2 is SYDVKM in the germline V gene. The V end lost 5 bases, the J end lost 1 base, and 11 bases lay between the germline ends. CDR3 length equals 14 residues. CDR3 in amino acids: CASSPLITNTEAFF. The CDR3 DNA is TGTGCCAGCAGTCCTCTCATTACGAACACTGAAGCTTTCTTT.

The V call is TRBV9, the J call TRBJ1-2; TRBD1 might be the D (5 bases). Trimming took off 3 bases at V and 3 bases at J, with 9 bases between the two ends. CDR1 and CDR2 from the germline V gene are SGDLS and YYNGEE. The length of the CDR3 is 13 residues. CDR3 in amino acids: CASSGGVHYGYTF. The DNA for the CDR3 is TGTGCCAGCAGCGGGGGGGTTCACTATGGCTACACCTTC.

This clone was observed a few times. V and J are TRBV5-1 and TRBJ2-1; 9 bases match TRBD1. Trimming removed 3 bases from V and 0 bases from J; junction bases left unmatched: 16. In germline, CDR1 is SGHRS, CDR2 YFSETQ. The CDR3 runs 20 residues. CDR3 in amino acids: CASSSKPGQGIGSSYNEQFF. The DNA for the CDR3 is TGCGCCAGCAGCTCAAAGCCGGGACAGGGTATAGGTAGCTCCTACAATGAGCAGTTCTTC.

This clone came up once. V is TRBV5-1 and J is TRBJ2-2, with D perhaps matching TRBD1 (5 bases). V was shortened by 0 bases and J by 0 bases, with 6 bases between the two germline ends. This CDR3 contains 15 residues. Germline V CDR1 and CDR2: SGHRS, YFSETQ. CDR3 DNA sequence: TGCGCCAGCAGCTTGGGACAGACGAACACCGGGGAGCTGTTTTTT. Protein: CASSLGQTNTGELFF.

This clone has a handful of counts. This rearrangement joins TRBV7-2 to TRBJ1-2; no reliable D call. Germline-derived CDR1 and CDR2 are SGHTA and FQGNSA. The CDR3 runs to 13 residues. The V gene lost 2 bases and the J gene lost 6 bases, with 10 bases spanning the gap. The DNA of the CDR3 is TGTGCCAGCAGCTTATCCCGGGAGGATGGCTACACCTTC. The encoded protein is CASSLSREDGYTF.

V gene TRBV6-5 combines with J gene TRBJ2-7, with 10 bases that match TRBD2. This CDR3 has 14 amino acids. From germline, CDR1 is MNHEY and CDR2 SVGAGI. J gave up 3 bases and V 4 bases, and 3 bases lay outside the gene matches. The CDR3 loop reads CASSSLAGVYEQYF. The CDR3 DNA reads as TGTGCCAGCAGTTCTCTAGCGGGAGTCTACGAGCAGTACTTC.

This clone is hyperexpanded. V usage is TRBV28 and J usage is TRBJ2-3; TRBD2 matches 14 bases. The ends lost 5 bases at V and 4 bases at J; junction bases unmatched: 5. Germline V gives CDR1 MDHEN, CDR2 SYDVKM. The CDR3 is 16 amino acids. CDR3 sequence: CASSPRLAGGADTQYF. The CDR3 DNA sequence: TGTGCCAGCAGTCCCCGACTAGCGGGAGGGGCAGATACGCAGTATTTT.

In nucleotides, the CDR3 is TGTGCCAGCAGCTTAGAGCAGCGACAGGCCCTAGATAGCAATCAGCCCCAGCATTTT. This translates into CASSLEQRQALDSNQPQHF. The genes are TRBV11-2 and TRBJ1-5, with a weak D call TRBD1 (6 bases). The CDR3 sequence is 19 residues long. Trimming cost V 0 bases and J 0 bases, with 18 bases left between them. Germline V gives CDR1 SGHAT, CDR2 FQNNGV. The whole variable domain, filled in from reference TRBV11-2 and TRBJ1-5, reads EAGVAQSPRYKIIEKRQSVAFWCNPISGHATLYWYQQILGQGPKLLIQFQNNGVVDDSQLPKDRFSAERLKGVDSTLKIQPAKLEDSAVYLCASSLEQRQALDSNQPQHFGDGTRLSIL.